Listed below are T cell receptor beta chains from one sample, sequenced in a study of shared clonotypes between healthy human individuals. The assay was immunoSEQ multiplex PCR, and TCRdb's table has in-frame clones only and misses some. The table shows some 1,100,000 clones, with around 78% occurring only once. Sample: memory CD4+ T cells from PBMCs. The receptors stem from a man between 18 and 29 years old in good health. Some clones in this sample may be carry-over from other donors' samples. Both conserved end residues are part of each CDR3. A D gene is named only where the DNA matches it firmly. Some rows mark clone size as missing; the rest say once, few, many or name a class of expanded clone.

cdr3_length,d_call,v_call,j_call,clone_size,cdr3_aa,cdr3_nt
15,TRBD1,TRBV2,TRBJ1-4,.,CASSPEGQGGEKLFF,TGTGCCAGCAGCCCGGAGGGGCAGGGGGGGGAAAAACTGTTTTTT
20,.,TRBV7-3,TRBJ2-6,.,CASSLVAVGGYESGANVLTF,TGTGCCAGCAGCTTAGTGGCAGTCGGGGGCTACGAATCTGGGGCCAACGTCCTGACTTTC
15,TRBD1,TRBV5-1,TRBJ2-2,.,CASREQGADTGELFF,TGCGCCAGCAGGGAACAGGGGGCGGACACCGGGGAGCTGTTTTTT
15,.,TRBV30,TRBJ1-1,.,CAWSDIRTANTEAFF,TGTGCCTGGAGCGACATTCGTACTGCGAACACTGAAGCTTTCTTT
14,.,TRBV6-6,TRBJ2-1,.,CASSQGSYYNEQFF,TGTGCCAGCAGTCAGGGTTCATACTACAATGAGCAGTTCTTC
14,.,TRBV15,TRBJ2-1,once,CATSERKTYNEQFF,TGTGCCACCAGCGAGCGGAAAACCTACAATGAGCAGTTCTTC
15,.,TRBV28,TRBJ1-5,.,CASSFIGVSNQPQHF,TGTGCCAGCAGTTTTATCGGGGTTAGCAATCAGCCCCAGCATTTT
17,.,TRBV5-1,TRBJ2-7,.,CASSLLSAYPSSYEQYF,TGCGCCAGCAGCTTACTCTCTGCCTATCCGAGCTCCTACGAGCAGTACTTC
15,.,TRBV28,TRBJ1-5,.,CASSLSGRVNQPQHF,TGTGCCAGCAGTTTATCCGGCAGGGTTAATCAGCCCCAGCATTTT
14,.,TRBV28,TRBJ1-5,.,CASSLGQNNQPQHF,TGTGCCAGCAGTTTGGGCCAGAACAATCAGCCCCAGCATTTT
13,TRBD1,TRBV5-6,TRBJ1-2,.,CASSRGQGLGYTF,TGTGCCAGCAGCCGGGGACAGGGTCTGGGCTACACCTTC
12,.,TRBV2,TRBJ1-3,.,CASSVTGNTIYF,TGTGCCAGCAGTGTAACTGGAAACACCATATATTTT
13,.,TRBV7-3,TRBJ2-7,.,CASSPYQGTEQYF,TGTGCCAGCAGCCCCTACCAGGGTACGGAGCAGTACTTC
18,TRBD1,TRBV9,TRBJ2-3,.,CASSASLPGTGEGDTQYF,TGTGCCAGCAGCGCCTCTTTGCCCGGGACAGGGGAGGGGGATACGCAGTATTTT
14,.,TRBV4-2,TRBJ2-2,.,CASRPVRNPGELFF,TGTGCCAGCCGCCCGGTCCGGAATCCCGGGGAGCTGTTTTTT
14,TRBD1,TRBV28,TRBJ1-1,.,CASSRDRVRTEAFF,TGTGCCAGCAGTAGGGACAGGGTGCGCACTGAAGCTTTCTTT
15,.,TRBV5-1,TRBJ2-7,.,CASSDPGRTAYEQYF,TGCGCCAGCAGCGACCCCGGCAGGACTGCCTACGAGCAGTACTTC
12,.,TRBV30,TRBJ1-1,few,CALDYSGEEAFF,TGTGCCTTAGATTACAGTGGGGAAGAAGCTTTCTTT
15,.,TRBV28,TRBJ2-6,.,CASSPGGSGANVLTF,TGTGCCAGCAGCCCCGGGGGTTCTGGGGCCAACGTCCTGACTTTC
18,TRBD1,TRBV2,TRBJ1-2,.,CASSEKRAGGFSNYGYTF,TGTGCCAGCAGTGAAAAGAGGGCAGGGGGGTTTTCTAACTATGGCTACACCTTC
14,TRBD1,TRBV7-2,TRBJ1-2,.,CASSLGTGEYGYTF,TGTGCCAGCAGCCTCGGGACAGGGGAATACGGCTACACCTTC
15,.,TRBV5-1,TRBJ2-7,.,CASSSRGGYSYEQYF,TGCGCCAGCAGCTCCAGAGGCGGGTACTCCTACGAGCAGTACTTC
14,.,TRBV6-5,TRBJ1-1,.,CASRRPQGNTEAFF,TGTGCCAGCAGACGCCCCCAGGGCAACACTGAAGCTTTCTTT
14,.,TRBV4-1,TRBJ2-3,.,CASSPGSSADTQYF,TGCGCCAGCAGCCCAGGTAGTAGCGCAGATACGCAGTATTTT